One and the same sample provided the 22 T cell receptor beta chains below, sequenced in a study of blood T cell repertoires in COVID-19. Libraries were prepared by immunoSEQ multiplex PCR; TCRdb keeps only in-frame clonotypes and omits some of them. Of hundreds of thousands of clones detected, just over 85% appear once; the ten largest clones hold under 1.5%. The material sequenced was peripheral blood. The receptors stem from an elderly man with acute or convalescent COVID-19.

A remark on this clone: The sample contains more than one DNA sequence encoding this CDR3. The V gene is TRBV28, the J gene TRBJ2-7; no clear D. V lost 6 bases and J 2 bases, leaving 5 bases between the germline ends. Germline V gene data show CDR1 as MDHEN and CDR2 as SYDVKM. This CDR3 is built from 11 residues. CDR3 in DNA: TGTGCCAGCAGCTTTGCCTACGAGCAGTACTTC. Encoded protein: CASSFAYEQYF.

In this sample, this clone turned up once. The chain carries TRBV29-1 and TRBJ2-3; 9 bases agree with TRBD2. In germline, CDR1 is SQVTM, CDR2 ANQGSEA. The V segment lost 7 bases and the J segment 0 bases; nucleotides outside the gene matches: 2. The length of the CDR3 is 13 residues. The CDR3 DNA is TGCAGCGGCACTAGCGGGAGCACAGATACGCAGTATTTT. This encodes CSGTSGSTDTQYF.

This clone was found once. The CDR3, as DNA: TGTGCCAGCAGCGTAGACAACAGCCCCTCCTACGAGCAGTACTTC. Protein: CASSVDNSPSYEQYF. The rearrangement links TRBV9 to TRBJ2-7; no definite D call. Germline V lookup: CDR1 SGDLS, CDR2 YYNGEE. V dropped 0 bases and J dropped 0 bases, with 10 bases sitting between them. CDR3 size: 15 residues.

The rearrangement joins TRBV7-9 to TRBJ1-5; D unclear. The CDR3 extends over 13 amino acids. Germline CDR1 SEHNR, CDR2 FQNEAQ (reference sequence). With 5 bases removed from V and 6 bases from J, the gap between germline ends came to 11 bases. The CDR3 reads CASSGENLQPQHF. DNA for the CDR3: TGTGCCAGCAGCGGAGAGAATCTTCAGCCCCAGCATTTT.

This clone was picked up one time. The chain is built from TRBV7-2 and TRBJ1-6; D might be TRBD1 (6 bases). V shed 4 bases and J shed 8 bases, with 15 bases lying between them. The CDR3 is made up of 15 amino acids. Germline lookup yields CDR1 SGHTA and CDR2 FQGNSA. CDR3 in DNA: TGTGCCAGCAGCTGGCAGGGGTCCACGGATTCACCCCTCCACTTT. This translates into CASSWQGSTDSPLHF. Variable domain in full (rest from reference TRBV7-2 and TRBJ1-6): GAGVSQSPSNKVTEKGKDVELRCDPISGHTALYWYRQSLGQGLEFLIYFQGNSAPDKSGLPSDRFSAERTGGSVSTLTIQRTQQEDSAVYLCASSWQGSTDSPLHFGNGTRLTVT.

V is TRBV4-1 and J is TRBJ2-5; TRBD1 aligns across 7 bases. CDR3 length: 15 amino acids. The germline CDR1 and CDR2 sequences are MGHRA and YSYEKL. V lost 1 base and J lost 1; bases outside the gene matches: 3. CDR3 sequence reads: CASSQGQGRQETQYF. The CDR3 region has the DNA TGCGCCAGCAGCCAAGGACAGGGTCGCCAAGAGACCCAGTACTTC.

There are a few counts of this clone. The chain is built from TRBV6-5 and TRBJ1-5; the match to TRBD1 covers 8 bases. J lost 4 bases, V lost 6 bases, and 8 bases had no gene match. The CDR3 spans 15 residues. Germline V gene data show CDR1 as MNHEY and CDR2 as SVGAGI. The CDR3 DNA reads TGTGCCAGCAGGGCAGACAGGGGATGGAATCAGCCCCAGCATTTT. Residues: CASRADRGWNQPQHF.

This clone was picked up a small number of times. This chain links TRBV10-3 with TRBJ2-2; no firm D call. In germline, CDR1 is ENHRY, CDR2 SYGVKD. There are 15 residues in the CDR3. V was shortened by 2 bases and J by 5 bases, with 12 bases between the two germline ends. The CDR3 DNA reads TGTGCCATCAGTGAGACCCCCGTAGAGACCGGGGAGCTGTTTTTT. Residues: CAISETPVETGELFF.

The rearrangement uses TRBV12-3 or TRBV12-4 and TRBJ1-5; possible D gene TRBD1, 6 bases. The CDR3 loop spans 13 amino acids. Trimming removed 6 bases from V and 4 bases from J, with 10 bases in between. CDR3: CASSGQRNQPQHF. Here the CDR3 DNA reads TGTGCCAGCAGCGGACAGCGTAATCAGCCCCAGCATTTT.

This chain joins TRBV5-1 and TRBJ1-2; 7 bases map to TRBD1. CDR1 is SGHRS, CDR2 YFSETQ, per germline. After removal of 0 bases from V and 3 bases from J, the junction contained 5 bases not matched to a gene. The CDR3 extends over 15 amino acids. CDR3 in DNA: TGCGCCAGCAGCTTGGACGGCAGGGGGGACTATGGCTACACCTTC. Its translation: CASSLDGRGDYGYTF. Complete variable domain (other parts from reference TRBV5-1 and TRBJ1-2): KAGVTQTPRYLIKTRGQQVTLSCSPISGHRSVSWYQQTPGQGLQFLFEYFSETQRNKGNFPGRFSGRQFSNSRSEMNVSTLELGDSALYLCASSLDGRGDYGYTFGSGTRLTVV.

The chain joins TRBV28 to TRBJ1-5; D uncertain. The CDR3 consists of 14 residues. The germline V and J ends were trimmed by 4 bases and 4 bases, with 11 bases remaining between them. Germline CDR1 MDHEN, CDR2 SYDVKM. CDR3 nucleotide sequence: TGTGCCAGCAGTTCAACACTAGCAAATCAGCCCCAGCATTTT. This codes for CASSSTLANQPQHF.

The chain combines TRBV19 with TRBJ1-2, with D possibly matching TRBD1 (6 bases). The CDR3 is made up of 14 amino acids. The germline V and J ends were trimmed by 7 bases and 7 bases, with 19 bases remaining between them. The germline CDR1 and CDR2 sequences are LNHDA and SQIVND (reference sequence). DNA of the CDR3: TGTGCCAGTACTACACAGGGAGGGGTTAGTGGCTACACCTTC. It yields the protein CASTTQGGVSGYTF.

The rearrangement links TRBV28 to TRBJ2-7, with a weak D call TRBD2 (5 bases). The CDR3 runs to 14 residues. Germline lookup yields CDR1 MDHEN and CDR2 SYDVKM. V shed 8 bases and J shed 7 bases, with 21 bases lying between them. CDR3 amino acids: CASSSGDLNWEQYF. The CDR3 DNA is TGTGCCAGCTCCTCCGGGGATTTAAATTGGGAGCAGTACTTC.

Comment on this clone: Sequence at one end of the junction differs from germline and may be a read error. The gene calls are TRBV6-5 and TRBJ2-7, with TRBD2 as a possible D gene (6 bases). The CDR3 loop spans 15 amino acids. Germline assignment: CDR1 MNHEY and CDR2 SVGAGI. The CDR3 loop is CASSDSGSPTYEQYF. CDR3 DNA: TGTGCCAGCAGTGACTCCGGGAGTCCAACCTACGAGCAGTACTTC.

V usage is TRBV20-1 and J usage is TRBJ2-7; 11 bases align to TRBD1. The germline V gene has CDR1 DFQATT and CDR2 SNEGSKA (reference sequence). The V segment lost 3 bases and the J segment 6 bases; nucleotides outside the gene matches: 7. The CDR3 runs to 14 residues. Here the CDR3 DNA reads TGCAGTGCTAGTCCGGGGACAGGGGGAGGCGAGCAGTACTTC. Its translation: CSASPGTGGGEQYF.

The chain uses TRBV5-4 and TRBJ2-4; 8 nucleotides align to TRBD1. The germline V gene has CDR1 SGHNT and CDR2 YYREEE (reference sequence). Trimming took 0 bases from V and 3 from J; bases not matched to a gene: 5. This CDR3 contains 16 residues. The CDR3: CASSLGQGTGKNIQYF. For the CDR3, the DNA is TGTGCCAGCAGCTTGGGACAGGGGACAGGCAAAAACATTCAGTACTTC.

The V call is TRBV7-9, the J call TRBJ2-7; the match to TRBD2 covers 12 bases. This CDR3 is built from 18 residues. Looked up from germline, CDR1 is SEHNR and CDR2 is FQNEAQ (reference sequence). The V and J ends lost 5 bases and 0 bases, in that order; junction bases with no gene match: 11. The DNA of the CDR3 is TGTGCCAGCAGCCCTGGACGGTTGACTAGCGGGAGCTCCTACGAGCAGTACTTC. Translated, it gives CASSPGRLTSGSSYEQYF.

This rearrangement joins TRBV27 to TRBJ1-5; 8 nucleotides align to TRBD1. Germline lookup yields CDR1 MNHEY and CDR2 SMNVEV (reference sequence). The CDR3 runs to 15 residues. V dropped 5 bases and J dropped 2; count of bases not matched to a gene: 5. The CDR3 is CASSRTGFGNQPQHF. The CDR3 nucleotides are TGTGCCAGCAGTCGGACAGGGTTCGGCAATCAGCCCCAGCATTTT.

V is TRBV19 and J is TRBJ2-7, with 9 nucleotides matching TRBD1. CDR1 is LNHDA and CDR2 is SQIVND in the germline V gene (reference sequence). Germline trimming cut 6 bases from V and 3 bases from J; bases unmatched to any gene: 3. The CDR3 contains 13 residues. The CDR3 coding sequence is TGTGCCAGTAGAAAGGGACAGGGCTACGAGCAGTACTTC. As protein: CASRKGQGYEQYF.

This clone came up once. J is TRBJ1-6 and V is TRBV4-3; no definite D call. The CDR3 has 14 amino acids. Germline V gene sequence: CDR1 LGHNA, CDR2 YSLEER. Trimming removed 6 bases at V and 6 bases at J, with 12 bases between. The CDR3 DNA reads TGCGCCAGCAGTCCGGGTTTTACTAATTCACCCCTCCACTTT. Amino acids: CASSPGFTNSPLHF.

The chain carries TRBV18 and TRBJ1-2; D perhaps matches TRBD1 (6 bases). Between the trimmed V and J ends, which lost 0 bases and 2 bases, there was a span of 13 bases. Germline V gene data show CDR1 as KGHSH and CDR2 as LQKENI. The CDR3 loop spans 16 amino acids. The CDR3 reads CASSPPAVRGNYGYTF. CDR3 coding DNA: TGTGCCAGCTCACCACCGGCAGTCAGGGGCAACTATGGCTACACCTTC.

The rearrangement links TRBV6-5 to TRBJ1-1; D is uncertain. The CDR3 runs 14 residues. CDR1 is MNHEY and CDR2 is SVGAGI in the germline V gene. The V and J ends lost 7 bases and 0 bases respectively, with 12 bases between them. The CDR3 bases are TGTGCCAGCAATGCTGGCCGCCTGAACACTGAAGCTTTCTTT. As protein: CASNAGRLNTEAFF.